This T cell receptor beta chain emerged from a study of blood T cell repertoires in COVID-19. Study overall: The study drew acute and convalescent COVID-19 samples from the United States, Italy and Spain. In each case, the material was cDNA or gDNA derived from T cells, B-cell-depleted T cells, or PBMCs.

In the original analysis: From reference gene primer amplification, estimates of nucleated cell counts were derived. Sequenced by immunoSEQ multiplex PCR; TCRdb stores in-frame clones only, minus some. The V and J calls and clone size come from that table; D and trimming were worked out from the DNA. The sample has some 510,000 clones, around 87% seen once; the top ten hold approximately 1.8%. CDR1 MNHEY and CDR2 SVGAGI come from the germline V gene. The CDR3 totals 14 residues. Trimming shortened V by 6 bases and J by 10 bases, and 18 bases separated the two germline ends. The specimen sequenced was PBMCs or T cells enriched from blood (not recorded which). V usage is TRBV6-5 and J usage is TRBJ1-4; D perhaps matches TRBD1 (5 bases). This clonotype was sampled from a woman aged 40 to 50 who had recovered from COVID-19. The CDR3, as DNA: TGTGCCAGCAGGGGGCCGAACCACCGAGGAAAACTGTTTTTT. This translates into CASRGPNHRGKLFF.